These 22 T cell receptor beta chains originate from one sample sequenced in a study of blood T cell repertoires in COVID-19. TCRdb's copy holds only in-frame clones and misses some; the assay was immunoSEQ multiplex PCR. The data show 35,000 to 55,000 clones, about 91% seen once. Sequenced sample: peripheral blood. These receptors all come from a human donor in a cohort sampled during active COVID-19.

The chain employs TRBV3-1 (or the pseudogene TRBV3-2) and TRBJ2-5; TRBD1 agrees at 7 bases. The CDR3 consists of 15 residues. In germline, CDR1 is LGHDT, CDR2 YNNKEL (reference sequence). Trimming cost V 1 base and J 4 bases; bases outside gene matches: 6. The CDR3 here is CASSQVWGQRETQYF. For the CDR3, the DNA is TGTGCCAGCAGCCAAGTATGGGGACAGAGAGAGACCCAGTACTTC.

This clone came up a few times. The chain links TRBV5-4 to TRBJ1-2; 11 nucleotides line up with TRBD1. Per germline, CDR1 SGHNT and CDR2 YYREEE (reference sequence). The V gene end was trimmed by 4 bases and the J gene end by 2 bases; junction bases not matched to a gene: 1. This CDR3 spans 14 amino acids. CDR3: CASSGDRGNYGYTF. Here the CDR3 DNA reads TGTGCCAGCAGCGGGGACAGGGGGAACTATGGCTACACCTTC.

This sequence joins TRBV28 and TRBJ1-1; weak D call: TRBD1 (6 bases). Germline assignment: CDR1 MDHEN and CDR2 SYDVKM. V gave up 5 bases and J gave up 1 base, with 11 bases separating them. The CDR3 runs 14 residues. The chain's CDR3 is CASSPGQTNTEAFF. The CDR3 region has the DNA TGTGCCAGCAGTCCCGGACAGACGAACACTGAAGCTTTCTTT.

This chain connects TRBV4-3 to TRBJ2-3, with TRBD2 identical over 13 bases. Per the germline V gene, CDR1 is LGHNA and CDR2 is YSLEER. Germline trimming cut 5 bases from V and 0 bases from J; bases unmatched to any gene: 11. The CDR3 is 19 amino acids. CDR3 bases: TGCGCCAGCAGCGGATTGACTAGCGGGGGGAGTCTAAGCACAGATACGCAGTATTTT. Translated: CASSGLTSGGSLSTDTQYF.

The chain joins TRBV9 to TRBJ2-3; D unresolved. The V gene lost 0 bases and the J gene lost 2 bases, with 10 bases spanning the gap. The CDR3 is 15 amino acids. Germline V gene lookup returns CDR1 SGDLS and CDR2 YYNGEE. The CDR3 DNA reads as TGTGCCAGCAGCGTAGTGAACAGTTTCACAGATACGCAGTATTTT. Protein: CASSVVNSFTDTQYF.

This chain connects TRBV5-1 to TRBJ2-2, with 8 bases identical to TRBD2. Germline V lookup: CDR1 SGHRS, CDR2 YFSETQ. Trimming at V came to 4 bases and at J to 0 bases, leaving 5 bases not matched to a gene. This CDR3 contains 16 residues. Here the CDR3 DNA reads TGCGCCAGCAGCGGGCCACTAGCGGCGAACACCGGGGAGCTGTTTTTT. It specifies CASSGPLAANTGELFF.

CDR3 sequence reads: CASSIVGGGNQPQHF. CDR3 coding DNA: TGTGCCAGTAGTATAGTAGGAGGGGGCAATCAGCCCCAGCATTTT. This chain uses TRBV19 with TRBJ1-5; tentative D call: TRBD1 (5 bases). Germline V gene sequence: CDR1 LNHDA, CDR2 SQIVND (reference sequence). There are 15 residues in the CDR3. V dropped 1 base and J dropped 2 bases, with 9 bases sitting between them. Using reference TRBV19 and TRBJ1-5 for the parts outside the CDR3, the full variable domain is DGGITQSPKYLFRKEGQNVTLSCEQNLNHDAMYWYRQDPGQGLRLIYYSQIVNDFQKGDIAEGYSVSREKKESFPLTVTSAQKNPTAFYLCASSIVGGGNQPQHFGDGTRLSIL.

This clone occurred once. CDR3 region: CASSEVWSGNTDTQYF. CDR3 nucleotides: TGTGCCAGCAGTGAAGTTTGGAGCGGGAACACAGATACGCAGTATTTT. The chain links TRBV6-1 to TRBJ2-3, with TRBD2 matching over 7 bases. Germline V CDR1 and CDR2: MNHNS, SASEGT. The V and J ends lost 1 base and 2 bases, in that order; junction bases with no gene match: 6. This CDR3 contains 16 residues.

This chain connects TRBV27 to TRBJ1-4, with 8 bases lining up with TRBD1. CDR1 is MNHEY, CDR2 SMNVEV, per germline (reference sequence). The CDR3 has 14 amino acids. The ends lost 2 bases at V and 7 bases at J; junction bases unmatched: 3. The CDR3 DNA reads TGTGCCAGCAGTTTACGGACAGGGAGTGAAAAACTGTTTTTT. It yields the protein CASSLRTGSEKLFF.

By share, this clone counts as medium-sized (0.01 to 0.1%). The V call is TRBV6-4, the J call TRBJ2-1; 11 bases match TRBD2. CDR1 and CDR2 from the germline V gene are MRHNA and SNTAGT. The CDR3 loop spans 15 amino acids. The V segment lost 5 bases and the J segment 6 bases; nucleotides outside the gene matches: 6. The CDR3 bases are TGTGCCAGCAGTCTCCGTACTAGCGGGAGCAATGAGCAGTTCTTC. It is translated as CASSLRTSGSNEQFF.

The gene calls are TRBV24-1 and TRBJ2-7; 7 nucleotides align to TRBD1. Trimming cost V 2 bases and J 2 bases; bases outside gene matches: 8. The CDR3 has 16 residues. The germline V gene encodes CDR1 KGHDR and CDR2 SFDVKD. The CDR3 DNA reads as TGTGCCACCAGTGATTCGACAGGGATGACCACCTACGAGCAGTACTTC. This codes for CATSDSTGMTTYEQYF.

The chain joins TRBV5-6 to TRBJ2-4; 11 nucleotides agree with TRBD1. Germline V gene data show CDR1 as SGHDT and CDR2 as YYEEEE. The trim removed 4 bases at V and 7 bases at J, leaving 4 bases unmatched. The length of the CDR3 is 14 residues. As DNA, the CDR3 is TGTGCCAGCAGCCGGACAGGGGGCAGGAACATTCAGTACTTC. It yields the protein CASSRTGGRNIQYF. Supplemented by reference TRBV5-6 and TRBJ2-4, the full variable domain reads DAGVTQSPTHLIKTRGQQVTLRCSPKSGHDTVSWYQQALGQGPQFIFQYYEEEERQRGNFPDRFSGHQFPNYSSELNVNALLLGDSALYLCASSRTGGRNIQYFGAGTRLSVL.

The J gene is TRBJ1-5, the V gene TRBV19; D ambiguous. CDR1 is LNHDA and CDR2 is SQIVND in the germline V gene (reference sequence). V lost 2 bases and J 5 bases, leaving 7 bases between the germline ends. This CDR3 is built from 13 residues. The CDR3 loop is CASSIKRDQPQHF. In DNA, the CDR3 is TGTGCCAGTAGTATAAAACGGGATCAGCCCCAGCATTTT.

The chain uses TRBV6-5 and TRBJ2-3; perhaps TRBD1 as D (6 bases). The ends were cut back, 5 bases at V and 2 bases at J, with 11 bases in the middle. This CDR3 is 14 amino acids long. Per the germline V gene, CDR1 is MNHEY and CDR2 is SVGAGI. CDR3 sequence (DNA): TGTGCCAGCAGTAGGGACACCATCACAGATACGCAGTATTTT. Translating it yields CASSRDTITDTQYF.

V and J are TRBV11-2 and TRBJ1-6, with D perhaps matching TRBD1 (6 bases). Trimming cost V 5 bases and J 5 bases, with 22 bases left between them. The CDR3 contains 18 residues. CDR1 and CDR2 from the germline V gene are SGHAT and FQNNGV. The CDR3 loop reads CASSHFPDSPLNNSPLHF. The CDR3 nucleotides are TGTGCCAGCAGCCATTTTCCGGACAGCCCCCTTAATAATTCACCCCTCCACTTT.

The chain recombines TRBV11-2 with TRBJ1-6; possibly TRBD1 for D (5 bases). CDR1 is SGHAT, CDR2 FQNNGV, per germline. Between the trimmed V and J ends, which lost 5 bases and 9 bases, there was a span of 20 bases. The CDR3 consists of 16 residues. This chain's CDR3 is CASSPASHGQGSPLHF. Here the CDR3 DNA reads TGTGCCAGCAGCCCCGCCTCCCATGGACAAGGTTCACCCCTCCACTTT.

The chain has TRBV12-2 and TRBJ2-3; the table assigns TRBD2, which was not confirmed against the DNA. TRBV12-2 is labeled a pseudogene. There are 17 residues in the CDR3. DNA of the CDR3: TGTGCAAGTCGCTCCCCAGGGCTAGCGGGGGGCACAGATACGCAGTATTTT. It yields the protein CASRSPGLAGGTDTQYF.

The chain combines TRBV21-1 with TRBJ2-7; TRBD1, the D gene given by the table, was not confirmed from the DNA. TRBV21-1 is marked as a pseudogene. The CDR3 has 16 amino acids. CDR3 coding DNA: TGTGCCAGCAGCAACCCGACGGACAGGGGTTCGGTCGAGCAGTACTTC. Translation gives CASSNPTDRGSVEQYF.

The CDR3 DNA follows: TGTGCCAGCAGTTTCGGGACAGGGGGGGAGACCCAGTACTTC. This codes for CASSFGTGGETQYF. The chain couples TRBV28 to TRBJ2-5, with 11 bases that match TRBD1. V shed 3 bases, J shed 5 bases, and the junction held 2 bases outside the gene matches. The CDR3 spans 14 residues. The V gene's germline CDR1 is MDHEN and CDR2 SYDVKM.

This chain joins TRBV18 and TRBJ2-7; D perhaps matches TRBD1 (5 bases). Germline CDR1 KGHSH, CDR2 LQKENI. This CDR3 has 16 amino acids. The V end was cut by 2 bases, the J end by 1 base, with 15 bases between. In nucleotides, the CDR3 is TGTGCCAGCTCACCAACCCGGCAGGGTTCTTCCTACGAGCAGTACTTC. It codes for CASSPTRQGSSYEQYF. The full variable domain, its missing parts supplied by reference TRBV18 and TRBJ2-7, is NAGVMQNPRHLVRRRGQEARLRCSPMKGHSHVYWYRQLPEEGLKFMVYLQKENIIDESGMPKERFSAEFPKEGPSILRIQQVVRGDSAAYFCASSPTRQGSSYEQYFGPGTRLTVT.

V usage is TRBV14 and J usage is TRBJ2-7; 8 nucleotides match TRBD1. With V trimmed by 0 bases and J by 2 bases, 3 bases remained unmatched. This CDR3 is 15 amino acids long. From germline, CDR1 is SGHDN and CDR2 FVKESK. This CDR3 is CASSQDRTGTYEQYF. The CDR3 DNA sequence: TGTGCCAGCAGCCAAGATAGGACAGGGACCTACGAGCAGTACTTC. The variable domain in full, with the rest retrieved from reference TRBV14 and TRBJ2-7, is EAGVTQFPSHSVIEKGQTVTLRCDPISGHDNLYWYRRVMGKEIKFLLHFVKESKQDESGMPNNRFLAERTGGTYSTLKVQPAELEDSGVYFCASSQDRTGTYEQYFGPGTRLTVT.

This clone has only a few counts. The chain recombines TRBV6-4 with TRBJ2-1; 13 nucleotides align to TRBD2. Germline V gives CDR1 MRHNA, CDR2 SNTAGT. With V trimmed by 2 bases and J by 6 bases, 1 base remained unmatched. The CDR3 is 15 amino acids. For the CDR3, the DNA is TGTGCCAGCAGTGACACTAGCGGGGGGGCCAATGAGCAGTTCTTC. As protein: CASSDTSGGANEQFF.